This T cell receptor (beta chain) came from a study of tumor-infiltrating lymphocytes in primary liver carcinoma (dated by TCRdb to about 2017). Turning to the overall study: Surgical resection was performed in China between 2015 and early 2016 on about 5 patients with histopathologically diagnosed primary liver carcinoma. The five patients, three men and two women aged 30 to 69 years, had hepatocellular carcinoma (four) or combined HCC and intrahepatic cholangiocarcinoma (one). The five patients had tumors of stage T1-T3 N0M0, with maximum diameters ranging from about 4.2 to 10 cm. Each sample produced about 3.5 to 7.13 million productive TCRbeta reads, and read depth showed no significant difference between tissue types. For each liver tumor, the study sampled five regions along with adjacent normal tissue and blood, and applied TCRbeta repertoire sequencing, expression microarrays and whole-exome sequencing. A total of 35 or so specimens from 5 patients underwent TCRbeta repertoire sequencing, comprising 25 tumor regions, 5 adjacent noncancerous liver tissues and 5 peripheral blood samples. Technical replicate repertoires showed high reproducibility, with mean shared-clone rates roughly 0.89 and correlation coefficients above 0.95.

Of note for this clonotype: Its antigen is currently not known. A read error is possible here, since a much larger clone lies one base away.

Its CDR3 holds 13 amino acids, cysteine through phenylalanine. The kept DNA is CDR3 alone, 39 bases in frame from the first base. The germline V end is reduced by 10 bases and the J end by 7 bases; junction bases left unmatched: 5. For CDR1 and CDR2, the germline V gene lists ENHRY and SYGVKD. On the study overall, not on this receptor specifically: With just five or six patients in the study, the authors point out that the findings should be validated in a larger study. Comparison of CD4+ and CD8+ T cell repertoires was precluded by the use of bulk unsorted samples. Because sequencing covered only the TCR beta chain and unpaired alpha chains were not captured, true repertoire diversity is likely underestimated. The top 250 clones made up a significantly larger repertoire fraction in tumors than in blood (p = 0.039). Consistent with antigen-driven expansion, pairs of tumor regions showed higher repertoire overlap (mean roughly 35%) than either tumor-adjacent pairs (around 17%) or tumor-blood pairs (about 14%).

Blood RNA was extracted from unsorted whole blood with TRIzol reagent; germline DNA came from the DNeasy Blood & Tissue kit. Patients had chronic HBV infection and were treatment-naive at sampling. Four milliliters of peripheral blood were collected into K2EDTA tubes before surgery. Starting from around 520 ng total RNA, TCRbeta-specific cDNA was produced by reverse transcription with a constant-region primer and ProtoScript II reverse transcriptase. TCRbeta libraries were built with three nested multiplex PCR rounds, a slightly modified ARM-PCR procedure. Each of the first two PCR rounds ran for around 10 cycles using multiplex TRBV1-TRBV30 forward primers together with a Cbeta reverse primer. Sample barcodes and Illumina adapters were attached in a final 25-cycle PCR using Deep VentR polymerase. Before sequencing, amplicons between 200 and 500 bp were purified from gel using a QIAquick gel extraction kit. TCRbeta amplicons were sequenced on an Illumina HiSeq 2500 with 250-bp paired-end reads. Processing in the source paper ran as follows. Quality trimming of reads was performed with Trimmomatic v0.33, and paired reads were merged with FLASH v1.2.11 so that full CDR3 sequences could be recovered. MiGEC v1.2.1b assigned V, D and J germline segments to the rearranged TCRbeta sequences. Clonotype statistics and Shannon-Wiener diversity indices were computed with VDJtools v1.0.0. Except for diversity analysis, only the 250 most abundant clonotypes of each sample were used in subsequent analyses to reduce sampling bias. TCRdb reprocessing: public reads trimmed at Q25 with fastp, clones called with MiXCR, in-frame beta chains kept. Rows with a matching CDR3 protein are joined into one entry that keeps the most common DNA and genes. None of the V and J calls come from the authors' own analysis; TCRdb made them. This sample has about 300,000 distinct CDR3 sequences in its table, and less than 75% of those were observed once. The ten biggest clones cover around 9.5% of the sample.

The rearranged chain carries TRBV10-3 and TRBJ2-1; 12 bases in between match TRBD2. The sample was peripheral blood. The receptor was derived from a man in his forties or fifties with primary liver carcinoma and hepatitis B virus infection. The base sequence is TGTGCCACCACCGGGACTAGCGGGAATGAGCAGTTCTTC. Its protein is CATTGTSGNEQFF.